The 20 T cell receptor beta chains listed next were all sequenced from one sample in a study of blood T cell repertoires in COVID-19. Here immunoSEQ multiplex PCR was the method, and the copy in TCRdb shows in-frame clones only, minus some. The sample includes some 250,000 clones, around 85% seen only once; the top ten take around 2.8%. What was sequenced was peripheral blood. These receptors were collected from a woman aged 25-40 years who had recovered from COVID-19.

This clone was seen only once. The genes are TRBV4-1 and TRBJ1-6, with TRBD1 matching over 10 bases. Losses at the gene ends were 1 base for V and 8 bases for J; bases not matched to a gene: 5. This CDR3 comprises 16 residues. Germline CDR1 reads MGHRA; CDR2 reads YSYEKL. Here the CDR3 DNA reads TGCGCCAGCAGCCAAGTCTTGGGACAGGGGCATTCACCCCTCCACTTT. Its translation is CASSQVLGQGHSPLHF.

The CDR3 DNA follows: TGCGCCAGCAGCCCCGGGGGGGGGAACTATGGCTACACCTTC. This translates into CASSPGGGNYGYTF. The V and J genes are TRBV5-1 and TRBJ1-2, with a weak D call TRBD1 (5 bases). V shed 4 bases and J shed 2 bases, with 12 bases lying between them. CDR1 and CDR2 (germline): SGHRS, YFSETQ. The CDR3 loop spans 14 amino acids.

V is TRBV28 and J is TRBJ2-3; TRBD2 agrees at 12 bases. Germline assignment: CDR1 MDHEN and CDR2 SYDVKM. With V trimmed by 6 bases and J by 5 bases, 6 bases remained unmatched. CDR3 length equals 15 residues. The CDR3 DNA follows: TGTGCCAGCAGGCCGGGACTAGCGGGCCTAGATACGCAGTATTTT. The encoded protein is CASRPGLAGLDTQYF.

The CDR3, as DNA: TGTGCCAGCAGTTACTCGAGTTCGGGGTTCTACGAGCAGTACTTC. It encodes CASSYSSSGFYEQYF. The chain employs TRBV6-2 or TRBV6-3 and TRBJ2-7, with a possible D match to TRBD2 (5 bases). The V and J ends lost 0 bases and 3 bases respectively, with 12 bases between them. The CDR3 covers 15 residues. Germline CDR1 and CDR2: MNHEY and SVGEGT.

The chain employs TRBV5-1 and TRBJ2-1; a possible D gene is TRBD1 (6 bases). The CDR3 has 13 amino acids. CDR1 and CDR2 (germline): SGHRS, YFSETQ. V gave up 6 bases and J gave up 5 bases, with 12 bases separating them. CDR3 sequence: CASNRENDNEQFF. DNA for the CDR3: TGCGCCAGCAACAGGGAAAATGACAATGAGCAGTTCTTC.

This chain uses TRBV6-1 with TRBJ2-2; perhaps TRBD2 as D (7 bases). This CDR3 region has 15 residues. CDR1 is MNHNS, CDR2 SASEGT, per germline. Trimming cost V 3 bases and J 0 bases, with 8 bases left between them. CDR3 region: CASSDGGPNTGELFF. For the CDR3, the DNA is TGTGCCAGCAGTGACGGGGGGCCGAACACCGGGGAGCTGTTTTTT.

The rearrangement uses TRBV2 and TRBJ2-1; 10 bases line up with TRBD1. Germline V CDR1 and CDR2: SNHLY, FYNNEI. The J segment lost 8 bases and the V segment lost 8 bases, leaving 3 bases of the junction unmatched. This CDR3 comprises 12 residues. CDR3 nucleotide sequence: TGTGCCAGCCGGGACAGGGGATATGAGCAGTTCTTC. Its protein product is CASRDRGYEQFF.

The V call is TRBV6-2 or TRBV6-3, the J call TRBJ1-1, with D perhaps matching TRBD1 (6 bases). Per germline, CDR1 MNHEY and CDR2 SVGEGT. The CDR3 sequence is 14 residues long. V was shortened by 7 bases and J by 5 bases, with 17 bases between the two germline ends. In nucleotides, the CDR3 is TGTGCCAGCACCCCTGACAGGAGTTGGACTGAAGCTTTCTTT. It is translated as CASTPDRSWTEAFF.

The CDR3 sequence: CASSSRDREYEQYF. In DNA, the CDR3 is TGTGCCAGCAGTTCCCGGGACAGGGAATACGAGCAGTACTTC. The chain has TRBV27 and TRBJ2-7, with 9 positions matching TRBD1. Per the germline V gene, CDR1 is MNHEY and CDR2 is SMNVEV (reference sequence). V gave up 4 bases and J gave up 4 bases; unmatched junction bases: 5. This CDR3 has 14 amino acids.

The chain carries TRBV9 and TRBJ1-1; no clear D. This CDR3 comprises 13 residues. Trimming removed 1 base at V and 1 base at J, with 5 bases between. CDR1 is SGDLS and CDR2 is YYNGEE in the germline V gene. The CDR3 sequence is CASSVIENTEAFF. For the CDR3, the DNA is TGTGCCAGCAGCGTAATAGAGAACACTGAAGCTTTCTTT.

This clone has a single count. The J gene is TRBJ1-2, the V gene TRBV19; D remains unclear. Germline assignment: CDR1 LNHDA and CDR2 SQIVND (reference sequence). The CDR3 length is 13 residues. V was pared by 9 bases and J by 3 bases, with 14 bases between. The CDR3 DNA reads as TGTGCCAGCGCGATGGACGGGGACTATGGCTACACCTTC. Translated, it gives CASAMDGDYGYTF.

The chain couples TRBV6-5 to TRBJ2-7; 11 nucleotides line up with TRBD1. Germline CDR1 and CDR2: MNHEY and SVGAGI. Trimming took 0 bases from V and 3 from J; bases not matched to a gene: 4. The CDR3 sequence is 16 residues long. The chain's CDR3 is CASSYSTGTGGYEQYF. Written as DNA, the CDR3 is TGTGCCAGCAGTTACTCTACCGGGACAGGGGGCTACGAGCAGTACTTC.

V is TRBV21-1 and J is TRBJ1-1; TRBD1, the D gene given by the table, was not confirmed from the DNA. TRBV21-1 is assigned pseudogene status. The CDR3 covers 14 residues. The CDR3 here is CASSNGQLNTEAFF. The CDR3 nucleotides are TGTGCCAGCAGCAATGGGCAGCTAAACACTGAAGCTTTCTTT.

V usage is TRBV10-3 and J usage is TRBJ1-2; D may be TRBD1 (5 bases). Between the trimmed V and J ends, which lost 5 bases and 2 bases, there was a span of 9 bases. The CDR3 extends over 13 amino acids. Germline CDR1 is ENHRY and CDR2 is SYGVKD. In DNA form, the CDR3 reads TGTGCCATCAGTTTTCGACAGAACTATGGCTACACCTTC. Amino acid sequence: CAISFRQNYGYTF.

V gene TRBV19 combines with J gene TRBJ2-7, with D perhaps TRBD1 (6 bases). The V end was cut by 1 base, the J end by 7 bases, with 11 bases between. Germline-derived CDR1 and CDR2 are LNHDA and SQIVND (reference sequence). This CDR3 is 13 amino acids long. The chain's CDR3 is CASSIVEGGEQYF. CDR3 nucleotide sequence: TGTGCCAGTAGTATAGTTGAAGGGGGAGAGCAGTACTTC.

The chain links TRBV10-3 to TRBJ1-3; no firm D call. The length of the CDR3 is 15 residues. V lost 6 bases to trimming and J lost 0 bases, with 12 bases between them. Germline CDR1 and CDR2: ENHRY and SYGVKD. In DNA, the CDR3 is TGTGCCATCAGGGAGGCGGGAATCTCTGGAAACACCATATATTTT. It encodes CAIREAGISGNTIYF.

The genes are TRBV6-1 and TRBJ1-2, with TRBD1 matching over 7 bases. CDR1 is MNHNS, CDR2 SASEGT, per germline. CDR3 length: 13 amino acids. V trimming: 3 bases; J trimming: 10 bases; junction bases outside the gene matches: 8. CDR3 in amino acids: CASSDIDRAIYTF. CDR3 in DNA: TGTGCCAGCAGTGACATAGACAGGGCCATCTACACCTTC.

In nucleotides, the CDR3 is TGTGCCAGCAGCCGAGAACCGAACAGGGGGATTAATGAAAAACTGTTTTTT. Translated: CASSREPNRGINEKLFF. This chain links TRBV3-1 (or the pseudogene TRBV3-2) with TRBJ1-4; 8 bases map to TRBD1. The CDR3 is 17 amino acids. V was pared by 4 bases and J by 4 bases, with 11 bases of the junction left unmatched. Germline assignment: CDR1 LGHDT and CDR2 YNNKEL (reference sequence).

The CDR3 protein is CASSTWQGTSSPLHF. The DNA for the CDR3 is TGTGCCAGCAGCACCTGGCAGGGGACGAGTTCACCCCTCCACTTT. V and J are TRBV7-7 and TRBJ1-6; possibly TRBD1 for D (6 bases). V dropped 5 bases and J dropped 9 bases, with 17 bases sitting between them. Germline V gene sequence: CDR1 SSHAT, CDR2 FNYEAQ (reference sequence). This CDR3 has 15 amino acids.

J is TRBJ2-5 and V is TRBV6-2 or TRBV6-3; no definite D call. From germline, CDR1 is MNHEY and CDR2 SVGEGT. The germline V and J ends were trimmed by 2 bases and 2 bases, with 12 bases remaining between them. The CDR3 is made up of 15 amino acids. The CDR3 DNA is TGTGCCAGCAGTTACGAAGACAAGCTACAAGAGACCCAGTACTTC. It codes for CASSYEDKLQETQYF.